This TCR beta chain is from a study of shared T cell receptors in the human thymus. The V and J ends lost 6 bases and 5 bases respectively, with 16 bases between them. The CDR3 runs 14 residues. Germline-derived CDR1 and CDR2 are MNHEY and SVGAGI. The protocol was immunoSEQ multiplex PCR, while the TCRdb copy is restricted to in-frame clones and leaves out a portion. The data hold roughly 710,000 clones, with approximately 83% observed a single time. These sequences were also reported in another study, on human thymus T cells. As that study records: Those donating were healthy Finnish infants in corrective surgery for congenital heart defects. Use of V and J genes seemed skewed within the thymic and blood repertoires. As related research reported, thymic repertoires overlapped highly among unrelated individuals.

The chain uses TRBV6-5 and TRBJ1-1, with D unresolved. The source material was thymocytes. The sequence was obtained from a girl in the first two years of life with a congenital heart defect. CDR3 region: CASRMVRGGTEAFF. In DNA form, the CDR3 reads TGTGCCAGCAGGATGGTTCGGGGTGGGACTGAAGCTTTCTTT.